The 17 T cell receptor beta chains in this list originate from one sample, sequenced in a study of OX40 agonist ivuxolimab in advanced cancers. TCRdb's copy holds only in-frame clones and misses some; the assay was immunoSEQ multiplex PCR. The sample records 65,000 to 80,000 clones, 85% to 95% being singletons. Specimen: CD4+ or CD8+ T cells sorted from blood, collected in a trial of the OX40 agonist ivuxolimab. These receptors all come from an adult with an advanced solid tumor such as melanoma, head and neck, liver or kidney cancer.

J is TRBJ2-1 and V is TRBV29-1; D gene uncertain. The CDR3 has 12 amino acids. Germline CDR1 is SQVTM and CDR2 is ANQGSEA. The ends were cut back, 3 bases at V and 4 bases at J, with 7 bases in the middle. CDR3 DNA: TGCAGCGTTGAGCTCGGTTACAATGAGCAGTTCTTC. It translates to CSVELGYNEQFF.

The CDR3 DNA follows: TGTGCCAGCAGCTTAGGGCCCCACAGGGCTCTAATTAATTCACCCCTCCACTTT. As protein: CASSLGPHRALINSPLHF. The V and J genes are TRBV7-9 and TRBJ1-6, with D maybe TRBD1 (6 bases). CDR1 and CDR2 (germline): SEHNR, FQNEAQ (reference sequence). The CDR3 runs to 18 residues. The V and J ends lost 1 base and 6 bases respectively, with 19 bases between them.

The chain joins TRBV5-1 to TRBJ2-7; D is undetermined. V was cut by 2 bases and J by 0 bases, with 6 bases left in between. The CDR3 sequence is 13 residues long. Germline CDR1 SGHRS, CDR2 YFSETQ. Here the CDR3 reads CASSFGGSYEQYF. Here the CDR3 DNA reads TGCGCCAGCAGCTTCGGTGGCTCCTACGAGCAGTACTTC.

This chain uses TRBV5-1 with TRBJ2-3; 7 bases are shared with TRBD2. V gave up 4 bases and J gave up 6 bases; unmatched junction bases: 11. Germline V CDR1 and CDR2: SGHRS, YFSETQ. This CDR3 is built from 15 residues. The CDR3 nucleotides read TGCGCCAGCAGCGCGCCAGGGACTACTATCGATACGCAGTATTTT. As protein: CASSAPGTTIDTQYF. Full variable domain (remainder filled in from reference TRBV5-1 and TRBJ2-3): KAGVTQTPRYLIKTRGQQVTLSCSPISGHRSVSWYQQTPGQGLQFLFEYFSETQRNKGNFPGRFSGRQFSNSRSEMNVSTLELGDSALYLCASSAPGTTIDTQYFGPGTRLTVL.

The rearrangement uses TRBV6-5 and TRBJ2-5; the match to TRBD2 covers 8 bases. With 3 bases clipped from V and 2 bases from J, the junction kept 2 bases outside the gene matches. Germline lookup yields CDR1 MNHEY and CDR2 SVGAGI. This CDR3 is built from 14 residues. CDR3 bases: TGTGCCAGCAGTTATGTAGCGGGGCAAGAGACCCAGTACTTC. Residues: CASSYVAGQETQYF.

The V gene is TRBV10-3, the J gene TRBJ2-7; 7 nucleotides agree with TRBD2. The V and J ends lost 2 bases and 6 bases, in that order; junction bases with no gene match: 7. Germline lookup yields CDR1 ENHRY and CDR2 SYGVKD. The length of the CDR3 is 14 residues. In DNA, the CDR3 is TGTGCCATCAGTGAGCGGGGGGAACGGGCCGAGCAGTACTTC. It is translated as CAISERGERAEQYF.

This rearrangement joins TRBV19 to TRBJ2-2; TRBD2 is a possible D gene (6 bases). Deletions cut 7 bases from V and 6 bases from J, with 12 bases between. Germline CDR1 is LNHDA and CDR2 is SQIVND (reference sequence). This CDR3 comprises 13 residues. The CDR3 reads CASTPAGPGELFF. The CDR3 DNA reads as TGTGCCAGTACCCCCGCGGGGCCCGGGGAGCTGTTTTTT.

There are a few counts of this clone. The chain carries TRBV5-1 and TRBJ2-7; D gene unclear. Per germline, CDR1 SGHRS and CDR2 YFSETQ. This CDR3 comprises 13 residues. V lost 2 bases to trimming and J lost 1 base, with 7 bases between them. This CDR3 is CASSFERSYEQYF. DNA for the CDR3: TGCGCCAGCAGCTTTGAAAGGTCCTACGAGCAGTACTTC.

This rearrangement joins TRBV4-3 to TRBJ1-2; 7 nucleotides agree with TRBD1. This CDR3 has 16 residues. In germline, CDR1 is LGHNA, CDR2 YSLEER. The V and J ends lost 3 bases and 8 bases, in that order; junction bases with no gene match: 15. As DNA, the CDR3 is TGCGCCAGCAGCCACCTATCCGACAGGGATGGGGGGGGCTACACCTTC. Translating gives CASSHLSDRDGGGYTF.

The CDR3 coding sequence is TGTGCCAGCAGTAGCCGGGCCTTTCCCAATCAGCCCCAGCATTTT. Residues: CASSSRAFPNQPQHF. The gene calls are TRBV6-5 and TRBJ1-5; D is uncertain. Per germline, CDR1 MNHEY and CDR2 SVGAGI. V shed 5 bases and J shed 3 bases, with 14 bases lying between them. The CDR3 length is 15 residues.

This clone was seen a single time. The rearrangement uses TRBV23-1 and TRBJ1-2, with D unclear. TRBV23-1 is filed as an ORF, its function uncertain. Trimming pared 3 bases from V and 3 bases from J, leaving 17 bases between. The CDR3 is made up of 16 amino acids. Here the CDR3 DNA reads TGCGCCAGCAGTCACCCGACGGGGTCCGGTGACTATGGCTACACCTTC. Translation: CASSHPTGSGDYGYTF.

The chain is built from TRBV7-2 and TRBJ1-5; 10 bases line up with TRBD1. Trimming took 4 bases from V and 5 from J; bases not matched to a gene: 5. Germline V CDR1 and CDR2: SGHTA, FQGNSA. The CDR3 loop spans 15 amino acids. The CDR3, as DNA: TGTGCCAGCAGCTATCCCGGGACAGGGGATCAGCCCCAGCATTTT. It translates to CASSYPGTGDQPQHF.

Only one count was recorded for this clone. This chain uses TRBV27 with TRBJ2-7; D remains unclear. The germline CDR1 and CDR2 sequences are MNHEY and SMNVEV (reference sequence). Trimming cost V 3 bases and J 2 bases, with 8 bases left between them. CDR3 length: 13 amino acids. The CDR3 DNA is TGTGCCAGCAGTTTCTCCGGTACCTACGAGCAGTACTTC. Protein sequence: CASSFSGTYEQYF.

V gene TRBV19 combines with J gene TRBJ1-3; D unresolved. Trimming cost V 10 bases and J 0 bases, with 16 bases left between them. This CDR3 has 15 residues. The germline gives CDR1 LNHDA, CDR2 SQIVND (reference sequence). CDR3 amino acids: CATSDWAFSGNTIYF. Written as DNA, the CDR3 is TGTGCCACCTCGGATTGGGCCTTCTCTGGAAACACCATATATTTT.

The gene calls are TRBV6-5 and TRBJ2-7, with D perhaps TRBD2 (5 bases). This CDR3 has 13 amino acids. Germline CDR1 reads MNHEY; CDR2 reads SVGAGI. The ends were cut back, 2 bases at V and 3 bases at J, with 8 bases in the middle. Here the CDR3 DNA reads TGTGCCAGCAGTTACAGAGGGAACTACGAGCAGTACTTC. This sequence encodes CASSYRGNYEQYF.

CDR3 loop: CASSDERQGNSPLHF. In DNA form, the CDR3 reads TGTGCCAGCTCCGATGAACGACAGGGAAATTCACCCCTCCACTTT. The chain combines TRBV18 with TRBJ1-6; 7 bases are shared with TRBD1. CDR3 length: 15 amino acids. With 6 bases clipped from V and 7 bases from J, the junction kept 9 bases outside the gene matches. Germline assignment: CDR1 KGHSH and CDR2 LQKENI.

This chain uses TRBV6-5 with TRBJ2-7, with D perhaps matching TRBD1 (6 bases). Trimming removed 2 bases at V and 6 bases at J, with 14 bases between. The CDR3 contains 14 residues. Germline loops: CDR1 MNHEY, CDR2 SVGAGI. The CDR3 DNA sequence: TGTGCCAGCAGTTACCCCGGACAGTTCGTCGAGCAGTACTTC. Its translation is CASSYPGQFVEQYF.